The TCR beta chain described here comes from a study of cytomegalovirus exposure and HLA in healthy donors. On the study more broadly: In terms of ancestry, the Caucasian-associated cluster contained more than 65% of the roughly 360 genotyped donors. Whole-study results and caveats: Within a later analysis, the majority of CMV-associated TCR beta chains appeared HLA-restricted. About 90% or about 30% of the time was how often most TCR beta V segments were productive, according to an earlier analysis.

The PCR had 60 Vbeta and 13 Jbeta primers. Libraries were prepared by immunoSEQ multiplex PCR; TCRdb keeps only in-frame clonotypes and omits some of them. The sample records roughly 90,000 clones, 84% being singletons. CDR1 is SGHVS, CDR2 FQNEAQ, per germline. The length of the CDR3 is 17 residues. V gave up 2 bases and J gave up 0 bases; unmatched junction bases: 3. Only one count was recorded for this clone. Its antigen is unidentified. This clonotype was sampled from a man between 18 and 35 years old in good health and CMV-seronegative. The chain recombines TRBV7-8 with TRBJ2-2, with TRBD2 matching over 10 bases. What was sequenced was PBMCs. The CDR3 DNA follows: TGTGCCAGCAGCTTATTGACTAGCGGGTCGAACACCGGGGAGCTGTTTTTT. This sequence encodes CASSLLTSGSNTGELFF.